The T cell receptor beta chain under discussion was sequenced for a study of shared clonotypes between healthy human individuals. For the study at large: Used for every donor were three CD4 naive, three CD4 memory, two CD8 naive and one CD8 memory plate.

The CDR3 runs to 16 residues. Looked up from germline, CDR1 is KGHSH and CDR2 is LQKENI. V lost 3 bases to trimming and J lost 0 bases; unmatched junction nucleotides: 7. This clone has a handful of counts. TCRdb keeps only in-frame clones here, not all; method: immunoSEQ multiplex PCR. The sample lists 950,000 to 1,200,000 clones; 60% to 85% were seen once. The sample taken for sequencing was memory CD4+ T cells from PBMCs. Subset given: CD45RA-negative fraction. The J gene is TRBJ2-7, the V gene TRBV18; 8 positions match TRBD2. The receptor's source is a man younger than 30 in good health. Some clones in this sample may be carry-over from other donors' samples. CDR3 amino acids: CASSPSSGSYSYEQYF. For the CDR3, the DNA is TGTGCCAGCTCACCTTCCAGCGGGAGTTACTCCTACGAGCAGTACTTC.